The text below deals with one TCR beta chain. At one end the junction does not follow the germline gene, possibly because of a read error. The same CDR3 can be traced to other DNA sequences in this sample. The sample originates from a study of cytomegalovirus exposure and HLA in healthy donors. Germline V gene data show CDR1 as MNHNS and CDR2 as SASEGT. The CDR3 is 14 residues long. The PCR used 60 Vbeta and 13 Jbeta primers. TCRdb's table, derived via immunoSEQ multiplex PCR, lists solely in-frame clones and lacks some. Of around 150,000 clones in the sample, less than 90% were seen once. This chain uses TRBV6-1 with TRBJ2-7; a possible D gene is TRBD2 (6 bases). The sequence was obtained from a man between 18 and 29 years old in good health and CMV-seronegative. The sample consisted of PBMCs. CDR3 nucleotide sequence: TGTGCTAGCAGTGGCCGGACGGGGGTCTACGAGCAGTACTTC. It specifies CASSGRTGVYEQYF.